Given below is one T cell receptor (beta chain) in context. This CDR3 is built from 12 residues. Per germline, CDR1 SGHNT and CDR2 YYREEE (reference sequence). Trimming cost V 3 bases and J 4 bases; bases outside gene matches: 0. This record comes from a study of blood T cell repertoires in COVID-19. Authors' methods: By means of reference gene primer amplification, nucleated cell counts were estimated. The table came from immunoSEQ multiplex PCR; TCRdb's copy has only in-frame clones and leaves some out. The V and J calls and clone size come from that table; D and trimming were worked out from the DNA. The sample comprises under 20,000 clones, 70% to 85% of which are singletons, and 16% rests with the top ten. Seattle researchers signed up patients amid active infection and tracked them longitudinally.

This TCR derives from a man between 65 and 80 years old with COVID-19, enrolled during active disease. Sequencing was carried out using peripheral blood. The rearrangement uses TRBV5-4 and TRBJ1-1; the match to TRBD1 covers 7 bases. The CDR3 coding sequence is TGTGCCAGCAGCTCAGGGGGCACTGAAGCTTTCTTT. Its protein product is CASSSGGTEAFF.